This T cell receptor (beta chain) is from a study of T cell repertoires in cytomegalovirus infection. As for the study in general: Matching HLA type and CMV infection were both indicated by public TCR beta signatures.

TCRdb reprocessed the reads with MiXCR, giving one entry per CDR3 protein. The sample lists 110,000 to 150,000 distinct CDR3 sequences, roughly 32% seen once, with 45% to 55% in the top ten. A word on this clonotype: Antigen: not known.

The CDR3 runs to 16 residues. V lost 5 bases, J lost 6 bases, and 19 bases lay in between. From germline, CDR1 is MNHEY and CDR2 SMNVEV (reference sequence). Sequencing used CD8+ T cells from cultured PBMCs, obtained from culture after CMV antigen stimulation. This sequence joins TRBV27 and TRBJ2-2; D gene unclear. The sequence came from a human donor in good health (CMV status not recorded). Some clones in this sample may be carry-over from other donors' samples. CDR3 region: CASSPLGPVGPGELFF. CDR3 DNA: TGTGCCAGCAGTCCCTTAGGGCCCGTCGGGCCCGGGGAGCTGTTTTTT.